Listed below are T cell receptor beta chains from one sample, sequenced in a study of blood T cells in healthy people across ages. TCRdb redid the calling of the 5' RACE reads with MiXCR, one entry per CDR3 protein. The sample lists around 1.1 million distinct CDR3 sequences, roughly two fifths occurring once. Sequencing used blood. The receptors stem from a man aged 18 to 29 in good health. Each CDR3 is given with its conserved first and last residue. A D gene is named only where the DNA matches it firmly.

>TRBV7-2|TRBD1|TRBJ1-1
CASSFTGAGEAFF
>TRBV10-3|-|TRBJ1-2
CAISPRDEGRGYTF
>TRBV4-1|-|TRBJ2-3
CASSQEQASDTQYF
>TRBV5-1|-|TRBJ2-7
CASHLSDESQYF
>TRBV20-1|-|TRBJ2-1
CSASNPGLSTNEQFF
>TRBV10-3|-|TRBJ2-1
CAAFSPDWNEQFF
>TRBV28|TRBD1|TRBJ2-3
CASSRAGTGLTDTQYF
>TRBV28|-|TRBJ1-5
CASSFNRLDRNQPQHF
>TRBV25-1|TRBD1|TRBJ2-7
CASSDRTGSYEQYF
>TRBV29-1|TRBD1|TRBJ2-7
CSVLTGGHYEQYF
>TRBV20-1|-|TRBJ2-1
CSARDRQADNEQFF
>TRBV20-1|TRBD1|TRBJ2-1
CSARGPTGVWDNEQFF
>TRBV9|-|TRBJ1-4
CASSPGGTWGEKLFF
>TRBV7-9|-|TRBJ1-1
CASSPGWGTEAFF
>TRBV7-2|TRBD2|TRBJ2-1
CAVLAAQYNEQFF
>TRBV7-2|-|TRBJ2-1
CASSPDLSSYNEQFF
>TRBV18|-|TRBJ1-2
CASSAQDTYGYTF
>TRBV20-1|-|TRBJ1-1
CSAKSRESSRPNTEAFF
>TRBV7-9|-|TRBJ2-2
CASNGRAGELFF
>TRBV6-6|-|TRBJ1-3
CASRPRDNSGNTIYF
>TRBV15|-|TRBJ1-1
CATSRDLIRKWGSTEAFF
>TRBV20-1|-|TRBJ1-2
CSAFPGYTF
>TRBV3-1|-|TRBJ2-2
CASSPHYTGELFF
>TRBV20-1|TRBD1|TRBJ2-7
CSVPGTGGYEQYF
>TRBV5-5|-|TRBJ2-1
CTSSFTSPNEQFF
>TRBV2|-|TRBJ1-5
CASRDGSTGNQPQHF
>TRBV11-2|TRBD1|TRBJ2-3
CASSQAGQGFITATQYF
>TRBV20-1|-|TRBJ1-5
CSAGTLRDQPQHF
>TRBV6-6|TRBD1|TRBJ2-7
CASSDRQGTHEQYF
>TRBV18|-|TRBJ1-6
CASSLRPDNSPLHF
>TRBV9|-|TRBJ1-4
CASSPRRSGTNEKLFF
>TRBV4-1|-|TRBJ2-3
CASSQDIGGGTDTQYF
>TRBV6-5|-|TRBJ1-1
CASSYSPGQPNTEAFF
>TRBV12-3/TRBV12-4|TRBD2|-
CASSGGLAGNNEQYF
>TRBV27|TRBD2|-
CASSRRTSGETQYF
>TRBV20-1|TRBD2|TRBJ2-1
CSNRAGYEQFF
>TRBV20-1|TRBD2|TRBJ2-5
CSADPTSGFQETQYF
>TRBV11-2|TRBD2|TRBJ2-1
CASRSGLVDEQFF
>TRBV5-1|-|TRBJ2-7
CASKSETTSYERYF
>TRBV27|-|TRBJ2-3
CASSPATLDTQYF
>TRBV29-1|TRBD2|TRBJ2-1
CSVVGVGGKQFF
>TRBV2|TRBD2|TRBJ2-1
CASSDKGWASGGSYNEQFF
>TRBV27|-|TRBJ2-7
CASSLIPGEQYF
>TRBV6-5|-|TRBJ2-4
CASSYSSGLANIQYF
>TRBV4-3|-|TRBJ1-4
CASSQERTGYEKLFF
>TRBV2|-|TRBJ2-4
CASSEGAADIQYF
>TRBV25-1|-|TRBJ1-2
CASSRHRSTGYTF
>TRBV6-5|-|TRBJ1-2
CASSDSTSYGYTF
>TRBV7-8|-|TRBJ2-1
CASSPTGTGTYNEQFF
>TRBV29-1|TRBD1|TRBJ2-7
CSVITRQGAGEQYF
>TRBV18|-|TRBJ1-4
CASSPRSDAEKLFF
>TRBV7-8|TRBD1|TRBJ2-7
CASSPLGTGRYYEQYF
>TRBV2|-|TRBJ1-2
CASSERDRYGYTF
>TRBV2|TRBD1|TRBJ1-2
CASSPPGTGVRYGYTF